This T cell receptor beta chain was found in a study of long-term antiretroviral therapy in people with HIV (dated by TCRdb to the early 2020s). General notes on the study: The earliest samples were collected about a decade before the 2015 WHO recommendation for immediate ART, when ART was typically delayed until CD4 counts fell. A retrospective serial study tested whether changes in peripheral blood TRB repertoire composition and diversity were associated with ART initiation and durable HIV suppression. From some 30 adults with confirmed HIV infection, the cohort provided some 200 cryopreserved PBMC samples, gathered serially across a mean of around 6 years (range 1-12). Of the roughly 27 participants with HIV, ten to eleven were female. No cross-contamination during QIAcube processing turned up in test extractions that ran a monoclonal T-cell line alongside 33 polyclonal samples.

Sequencing of the TRB variable region was done with the immunoSEQ hsTCRB v3.0 assay at survey level resolution. TRB sequencing targeted a depth of roughly 35,000-55,000 T-cell genomes per sample. An Illumina MiSeq with a v3 150-cycle kit was used to sequence the pooled TRB libraries. Concerning the study's data processing: Repertoire analysis was performed in R inside a reproducible Nextflow workflow that covered QC, data transformation and analysis. Custom analyses were implemented in LymphoSeq2, an R package for AIRR-Seq data exploration. A few samples that yielded fewer than 5000 total TRB sequences were excluded, so that 150 to 200 HIV repertoires were analyzed. Among the 180 or so HIV repertoires that were kept, under 60 were collected before ART initiation and over 120 were collected after ART initiation. Each repertoire was downsampled to 5000 TRB nucleotide sequences, and summary statistics were averaged across 100 downsampling iterations. Only TRB sequences with CDR3 regions of at least seven amino acids were retained for analysis. Two measures captured diversity: a Shannon entropy-derived clonality score and the Gini coefficient. In the repertoire networks, any two of the top 5000 CDR3 amino acid sequences were linked whenever the two sequences differed by an edit distance of one. Antigen specificity groups and MHC restriction were predicted for TRB CDR3 amino acid sequences with GLIPH2. CDR3 amino acid sequences were matched against VDJdb and McPAS-TCR to flag known CMV, EBV, HIV or tissue antigen associations. Pre-ART, post-ART and control groups were compared with Wilcoxon signed-rank tests and Holm-Bonferroni correction. TCRdb's version of the immuneACCESS table is confined to in-frame rearrangements and falls short of the full clone set. An unresolved V gene accounts for under half of the shortfall where checked; the remainder is of unknown origin. D and trimming were read from the DNA, whereas the V and J calls and clone size are those reported in that table. For this sample there are about 43,000 clones; around nine tenths appear just once. The top ten hold 4.5% to 5.5% of the sample.

Reading the germline V gene (reference sequence) gives CDR1 WNHNN and CDR2 SYGVQD. V gives up 0 bases and J gives up 3 bases, and the segment between their germline ends measures 14 bases. Reading from cysteine to phenylalanine, the CDR3 counts 16 amino acids. Only the CDR3 DNA is retained, 48 bases long and in frame from the first base. Broad study findings and their caveats: Because PBMC availability was limited, only the TCR beta chain was sequenced, with no alpha chain pairing. The samples span the years 2004 to 2017, and the ART regimens used may be less effective than current regimens. A significant increase in TRB diversity was found to be associated with ART initiation, although TRB diversity was observed to remain significantly below that of transplant donor controls even after long-term ART. Inferences about post-ART repertoire changes are limited because no data were available on ART adherence, viral resistance or therapy changes. The repertoire was dominated across all time points by expanded TRB clones identified before ART initiation, although this dominance was seen to fluctuate and to decrease in many PLHIV after ART. Narrower CDR3 length ranges were observed in HIV repertoires than in controls, and an antigen-experienced repertoire with only a slight naive shift after ART was suggested by the network structure. Because pre-ART samples had limited cell numbers, unsorted PBMC were profiled rather than sorted CD4+ and CD8+ T cells.

Inclusion was restricted to participants for whom at least one PBMC sample before ART initiation and at least two post-ART samples were available. Every participant with HIV received treatment in the United States of America. Cryopreserved samples of about 0.95-11 million PBMC were thawed and washed before DNA extraction. At the time of the earliest PBMC sample, participants with HIV were aged between roughly 23 and 60 years. Each participant contributed PBMC samples from 1-4 timepoints before ART initiation and 2-8 timepoints after ART initiation, with a median of 7 samples. Serial HIV viral load, CD4+ T-cell count, ART history and demographic data were obtained for every participant. Genomic DNA was extracted from unsorted PBMC with a Qiagen kit on a QIAcube, processed in batches of 12 samples. This clone was observed a single time. This receptor's antigen is unknown. The record has no base qualities; no much larger clone is one base away.

The clonotype originates from a woman aged 45 to 65 with HIV. The rearrangement combines TRBV10-1 with TRBJ2-5, with an unclear D gene assignment. Material: unsorted PBMCs, obtained 0.1 years before starting antiretroviral therapy. The sequence in DNA is TGCGCCAGCAGTGAGTCGAGAAGGGTGGAAGAAGAGACCCAGTACTTC. This encodes CASSESRRVEEETQYF.